This TCR beta chain was captured by sequencing in a study of cytomegalovirus exposure and HLA in healthy donors. Across the whole study: Membership in the Caucasian-associated ancestry cluster was found for 75% to 85% of a few hundred genotyped donors.

The CDR3 is made up of 10 amino acids. Germline assignment: CDR1 SQVTM and CDR2 ANQGSEA. Trimming stripped 4 bases from V and 5 bases from J, with 6 bases between. Overall study results and limits: Earlier analysis found most TCR beta V segments productive about 90% or about 30% of the time.

Both 60 Vbeta primers and 13 Jbeta primers went into the PCR. Some clones are missing from TCRdb's copy, which holds only in-frame ones; the method was immunoSEQ multiplex PCR. The table records approximately 170,000 clones, 68% of them present only once. In the case of this clone: Its antigen is not known. Within the sample, other DNA sequences also encode this same CDR3.

The TCR sequence derives from a woman between 35 and 50 years old in good health and CMV-seropositive. The gene calls are TRBV29-1 and TRBJ2-7; maybe TRBD1 (6 bases). The sample was PBMCs. Here the CDR3 reads CSVGTDEQYF. The CDR3, as DNA: TGCAGCGTTGGGACAGACGAGCAGTACTTC.